Presented here are 19 T cell receptor beta chains from one specimen sequenced in a study of beta chain features in type 1 diabetes. Overall study findings and caveats: Within each of all four CD4+ subsets, Type 1 diabetes patients had TCRB CDR3s that were moderately but significantly shorter.

These receptors' targets are unknown. Reverse transcribing all isolated RNA meant expressed TCRB transcripts were sequenced. Clones were sequenced by immunoSEQ multiplex PCR, and TCRdb holds only the in-frame ones, with some missing. The sample has about 650,000 clones; around 12% are singletons. What was sequenced was naive CD4+ T cells from blood. These receptors came from a man younger than 45 with type 1 diabetes.

A few counts support this clone. The V and J genes are TRBV9 and TRBJ2-5, with 11 bases identical to TRBD2. Germline V gives CDR1 SGDLS, CDR2 YYNGEE. V dropped 4 bases and J dropped 5; count of bases not matched to a gene: 10. The CDR3 totals 16 residues. In nucleotides, the CDR3 is TGTGCCAGCAGCACCCGACTAGCGGGGCGCGCGGAGACCCAGTACTTC. It encodes CASSTRLAGRAETQYF.

This chain joins TRBV10-3 and TRBJ2-5, with D tentatively TRBD1 (5 bases). Germline V gene lookup returns CDR1 ENHRY and CDR2 SYGVKD. The CDR3 contains 12 residues. The V gene lost 3 bases and the J gene lost 4 bases, with 6 bases spanning the gap. As DNA, the CDR3 is TGTGCCATCAGTGACAGGGTAGAGACCCAGTACTTC. It encodes CAISDRVETQYF.

This clone was observed a few times. The chain couples TRBV29-1 to TRBJ1-1; D unresolved. Germline-derived CDR1 and CDR2 are SQVTM and ANQGSEA. The CDR3 length is 14 residues. Trimming shortened V by 4 bases and J by 3 bases, and 15 bases separated the two germline ends. In DNA form, the CDR3 reads TGCAGCGTTGTGTGGCTATCCTTCGACACTGAAGCTTTCTTT. Amino acid sequence: CSVVWLSFDTEAFF.

The chain links TRBV7-2 to TRBJ2-5, with no clear D. The CDR3 runs 12 residues. Trimming removed 5 bases from V and 4 bases from J, with 8 bases in between. The germline gives CDR1 SGHTA, CDR2 FQGNSA. The CDR3 DNA sequence: TGTGCCAGCAGCCCCGCGTTAGAGACCCAGTACTTC. Translating gives CASSPALETQYF.

This chain connects TRBV28 to TRBJ2-1, with no clear D. This CDR3 has 11 amino acids. Trimming took off 5 bases at V and 11 bases at J, with 10 bases between the two ends. CDR1 and CDR2 from the germline V gene are MDHEN and SYDVKM. DNA for the CDR3: TGTGCCAGCAGTATAAAACTACAGCAGTTCTTC. Encoded protein: CASSIKLQQFF.

The table lists this clone with a few counts. The V gene is TRBV2, the J gene TRBJ2-5, with a tentative D call TRBD1 (6 bases). Per the germline V gene, CDR1 is SNHLY and CDR2 is FYNNEI. CDR3 length equals 14 residues. Trimming pared 4 bases from V and 3 bases from J, leaving 12 bases between. DNA for the CDR3: TGTGCCAGCAGTGTGCACAGGGTAGAAGAGACCCAGTACTTC. It translates to CASSVHRVEETQYF.

About this clone itself: This same CDR3 is encoded by further DNA sequences in the sample. The V and J genes are TRBV7-2 and TRBJ2-2, with D possibly being TRBD1 (5 bases). Germline CDR1 SGHTA, CDR2 FQGNSA. The CDR3 totals 14 residues. Trimming left V 2 bases short and J 1 base short, with 5 bases between. The CDR3 nucleotides read TGTGCCAGCAGCTTACAGGGGAACACCGGGGAGCTGTTTTTT. It specifies CASSLQGNTGELFF.

This clone was seen a handful of times. The genes are TRBV7-9 and TRBJ2-5; perhaps TRBD1 as D (6 bases). The CDR3 is made up of 14 amino acids. Trimming removed 5 bases from V and 5 bases from J, with 15 bases in between. CDR1 SEHNR and CDR2 FQNEAQ come from the germline V gene (reference sequence). CDR3 protein: CASSPRQGWETQYF. As DNA, the CDR3 is TGTGCCAGCAGCCCCCGTCAGGGGTGGGAGACCCAGTACTTC.

This clone appeared a few times. This chain uses TRBV11-1 with TRBJ1-1; 7 bases fit TRBD1. Trimming took 3 bases from V and 5 from J; bases not matched to a gene: 6. Germline CDR1 is SGHAT and CDR2 is FQDESV (reference sequence). The CDR3 spans 14 residues. The CDR3 sequence is CASSFHRGGTEAFF. For the CDR3, the DNA is TGTGCCAGCAGCTTCCACAGGGGAGGAACTGAAGCTTTCTTT.

This clone was found many times. This chain connects TRBV4-3 to TRBJ1-4; D possibly corresponds to TRBD1 (5 bases). Germline V lookup: CDR1 LGHNA, CDR2 YSLEER. This CDR3 comprises 14 residues. The germline V and J ends were trimmed by 4 bases and 8 bases, with 14 bases remaining between them. In DNA, the CDR3 is TGCGCCAGCAGCCCCGGGCTAGGGGCGGAAAAACTGTTTTTT. Its protein is CASSPGLGAEKLFF.

The rearrangement links TRBV30 to TRBJ2-5; 10 bases align to TRBD1. The J call may be in error: the DNA end matches TRBJ2-7 better. Per germline, CDR1 GTSNPN and CDR2 SVGIG (reference sequence). The CDR3 spans 14 residues. The CDR3 region is CAWSADRGVYEQYF. DNA of the CDR3: TGTGCCTGGAGTGCGGACAGGGGGGTCTACGAGCAGTACTTC.

This clone was observed a few times. V usage is TRBV19 and J usage is TRBJ2-3; no definite D call. With 5 bases removed from V and 6 bases from J, the gap between germline ends came to 6 bases. The CDR3 has 11 residues. The germline V gene has CDR1 LNHDA and CDR2 SQIVND (reference sequence). CDR3 sequence reads: CASSSADTQYF. CDR3 in DNA: TGTGCCAGTAGTTCAGCGGATACGCAGTATTTT.

The rearrangement joins TRBV4-3 to TRBJ2-2; 10 nucleotides align to TRBD2. After removal of 1 base from V and 2 bases from J, the junction contained 4 bases not matched to a gene. In germline, CDR1 is LGHNA, CDR2 YSLEER. The CDR3 has 17 amino acids. The CDR3 sequence: CASSQGQRGGNTGELFF. The CDR3 DNA reads as TGCGCCAGCAGCCAAGGGCAGCGGGGGGGAAACACCGGGGAGCTGTTTTTT.

This clone appeared a few times. The chain links TRBV30 to TRBJ1-2, with TRBD1 identical over 7 bases. V trimming: 3 bases; J trimming: 3 bases; junction bases outside the gene matches: 10. This CDR3 comprises 15 residues. The germline V gene encodes CDR1 GTSNPN and CDR2 SVGIG (reference sequence). CDR3 residues: CAWRGGPGGYYGYTF. CDR3 bases: TGTGCCTGGAGAGGCGGCCCAGGGGGGTACTATGGCTACACCTTC.

This chain links TRBV2 with TRBJ2-5; D is undetermined. Germline CDR1 reads SNHLY; CDR2 reads FYNNEI. V lost 3 bases, J lost 1 base, and 9 bases lay in between. CDR3 size: 14 residues. The CDR3 DNA reads as TGTGCCAGCAGTGACGGGCAGACCCAAGAGACCCAGTACTTC. The encoded protein is CASSDGQTQETQYF.

This clone was counted a few times. The CDR3: CASSYTAGGETEAFF. In DNA, the CDR3 is TGTGCCAGCAGTTACACCGCAGGGGGGGAGACTGAAGCTTTCTTT. This chain links TRBV6-5 with TRBJ1-1, with 7 bases identical to TRBD1. Losses at the gene ends were 2 bases for V and 5 bases for J; bases not matched to a gene: 8. Germline V CDR1 and CDR2: MNHEY, SVGAGI. The CDR3 contains 15 residues.

This clone was detected only a few times. The chain combines TRBV29-1 with TRBJ2-7; D is perhaps TRBD2 (6 bases). CDR3 size: 12 residues. Trimming left V 5 bases short and J 0 bases short, with 8 bases between. Germline CDR1 is SQVTM and CDR2 is ANQGSEA. The CDR3 sequence: CSVRGSSYEQYF. The CDR3 DNA reads as TGCAGCGTTCGGGGGAGCTCCTACGAGCAGTACTTC.

This clone was counted between two and nine times. V is TRBV6-1 and J is TRBJ1-4; D gene uncertain. Trimming cost V 6 bases and J 8 bases, with 7 bases left between them. Germline V gene lookup returns CDR1 MNHNS and CDR2 SASEGT. The CDR3 has 11 amino acids. CDR3 residues: CASRISEKLFF. As DNA, the CDR3 is TGTGCCAGCAGAATTAGCGAAAAACTGTTTTTT.

V usage is TRBV30 and J usage is TRBJ1-4; tentatively, D is TRBD1 (6 bases). This CDR3 comprises 16 residues. CDR1 and CDR2 from the germline V gene are GTSNPN and SVGIG (reference sequence). Trimming stripped 1 base from V and 6 bases from J, with 18 bases between. The CDR3 loop is CAWSAWGRTLDEKLFF. For the CDR3, the DNA is TGTGCCTGGAGTGCATGGGGGCGGACGTTGGATGAAAAACTGTTTTTT. Full variable domain (outside the CDR3, taken from reference TRBV30 and TRBJ1-4): SQTIHQWPATLVQPVGSPLSLECTVEGTSNPNLYWYRQAAGRGLQLLFYSVGIGQISSEVPQNLSASRPQDRQFILSSKKLLLSDSGFYLCAWSAWGRTLDEKLFFGSGTQLSVL.